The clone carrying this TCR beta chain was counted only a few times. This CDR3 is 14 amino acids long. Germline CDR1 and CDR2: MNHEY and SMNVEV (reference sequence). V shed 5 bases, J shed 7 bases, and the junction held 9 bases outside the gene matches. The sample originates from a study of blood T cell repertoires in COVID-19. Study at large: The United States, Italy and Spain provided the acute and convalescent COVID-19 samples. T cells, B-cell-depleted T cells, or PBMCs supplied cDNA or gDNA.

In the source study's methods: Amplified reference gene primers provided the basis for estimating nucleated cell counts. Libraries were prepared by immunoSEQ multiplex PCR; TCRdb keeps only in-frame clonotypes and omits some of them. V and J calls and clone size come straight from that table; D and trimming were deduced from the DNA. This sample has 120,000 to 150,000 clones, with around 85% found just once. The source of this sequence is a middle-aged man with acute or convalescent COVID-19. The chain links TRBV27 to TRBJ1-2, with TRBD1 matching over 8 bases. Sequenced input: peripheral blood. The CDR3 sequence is CASSPLDRVGGYTF. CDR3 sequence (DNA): TGTGCCAGCAGTCCCCTGGACAGGGTTGGTGGCTACACCTTC.